This T cell receptor beta chain was identified during a study of T cells after yellow fever vaccination. Findings and caveats of the study: Just a small share of clonotypes turned up in the CD4 compartment as well as the CD8 compartment. Boosting was followed by the reappearance of most primary-vaccination clones (about 97% CD4, more than 70% CD8). The study noted that FACS-sorted repertoires could contain abundant clonotypes contaminating from the bulk population.

Germline V gene sequence: CDR1 MNHEY, CDR2 SVGEGT. The V and J ends lost 2 bases and 8 bases, in that order; junction bases with no gene match: 11. This CDR3 has 18 amino acids. In the case of this clonotype: Its antigen is unknown.

TCRdb reanalysed the 5' RACE reads using MiXCR and keeps one entry per CDR3 protein. The sample has 300,000 or so distinct CDR3 sequences; roughly 7.5% are singletons. This sequence was found in a man aged 18-30 years who received the YFV17D yellow fever vaccine. The input for sequencing was PBMCs, taken 35 to 50 days after the first yellow fever vaccination. This sequence joins TRBV6-2 or TRBV6-3 and TRBJ2-1; 14 nucleotides match TRBD2. CDR3 loop: CASSYRPGLAGGSDEQFF. The CDR3 region has the DNA TGTGCCAGCAGTTACCGACCCGGACTAGCGGGGGGTAGCGATGAGCAGTTCTTC.